This TCR beta chain originates from a study of blood T cell repertoires in COVID-19. Study context: Collection of acute and convalescent COVID-19 samples took place in the United States, Italy and Spain. T cells, B-cell-depleted T cells, or PBMCs provided the cDNA or gDNA that served as material.

TCRdb keeps only in-frame clones here, not all; method: immunoSEQ multiplex PCR. The data show about 310,000 clones, 75% to 90% seen once. Germline V CDR1 and CDR2: MDHEN, SYDVKM. CDR3 length equals 15 residues. V shed 6 bases and J 10 bases; nucleotides not matched to a gene: 12. The chain employs TRBV28 and TRBJ1-1, with 12 bases identical to TRBD1. This clonotype was obtained from a woman aged 25-40 years with COVID-19, enrolled during active disease. The source material was peripheral blood. This CDR3 is CASSPEGQGAAGAFF. In DNA, the CDR3 is TGTGCCAGCAGCCCCGAGGGACAGGGGGCGGCTGGAGCTTTCTTT.